This is a list of T cell receptor beta chains from one sample in a study of blood T cell repertoires in COVID-19. Measured with immunoSEQ multiplex PCR; TCRdb has only the in-frame clones, and not every one. The sample has 120,000 or so clones; over 75% are singletons. The source material was peripheral blood. Every receptor here comes from an elderly man with active or convalescent COVID-19. CDR3s include the opening cysteine and the closing phenylalanine or tryptophan. The order of the fields is CDR3 DNA, CDR3 protein, D gene, clone size, V gene, J gene. D genes are given only for firm matches. Size tells how often a clone was seen (once, few, many) or the class of an expanded clone, and some rows leave it out.

CDR3nt: TGCAGTGCTAGTGAACGAGCGGGCGCCACAGATACGCAGTATTTT; CDR3aa: CSASERAGATDTQYF; d_gene: -; abundance: -; v_gene: TRBV20-1; j_gene: TRBJ2-3
CDR3nt: TGTGCCAGCAGTTACTCTGCAGGGAAAGAGACCCAGTACTTC; CDR3aa: CASSYSAGKETQYF; d_gene: -; abundance: -; v_gene: TRBV6-5; j_gene: TRBJ2-5
CDR3nt: TGTGCCAGCAGCGTAGAAGTGGGAGAGGGGGCCGAGCAGTACTTC; CDR3aa: CASSVEVGEGAEQYF; d_gene: TRBD1; abundance: once; v_gene: TRBV9; j_gene: TRBJ2-7
CDR3nt: TGTGCCACCAGTGGCGGACAGGGAAGCTGGGGTTGGAACTATGGCTACACCTTC; CDR3aa: CATSGGQGSWGWNYGYTF; d_gene: TRBD1; abundance: once; v_gene: TRBV24-1; j_gene: TRBJ1-2
CDR3nt: TGCGCCAGCAGCCAAGATCCGGGGAGGTCTAAGGGCTATGGCTACACCTTC; CDR3aa: CASSQDPGRSKGYGYTF; d_gene: -; abundance: -; v_gene: TRBV4-3; j_gene: TRBJ1-2
CDR3nt: TGTGCCAGCAGGGGGGACACCAACACCGGGGAGCTGTTTTTT; CDR3aa: CASRGDTNTGELFF; d_gene: -; abundance: -; v_gene: TRBV6-5; j_gene: TRBJ2-2
CDR3nt: TGTGCCACCAGTGAGGGACAGTTCTATGGCTACACCTTC; CDR3aa: CATSEGQFYGYTF; d_gene: TRBD1; abundance: -; v_gene: TRBV24-1; j_gene: TRBJ1-2
CDR3nt: TGTGCCAGCAGCTTAACTACAGGACGGAATTTCTCTGGAAACACCATATATTTT; CDR3aa: CASSLTTGRNFSGNTIYF; d_gene: -; abundance: once; v_gene: TRBV11-2; j_gene: TRBJ1-3
CDR3nt: TGCGCCAGCAGCTTGGCCGGGTCTAACACTGAAGCTTTCTTT; CDR3aa: CASSLAGSNTEAFF; d_gene: -; abundance: once; v_gene: TRBV5-1; j_gene: TRBJ1-1
CDR3nt: TGCAGCGTTGACCGGACAGGGGGCAGTAACTATGGCTACACCTTC; CDR3aa: CSVDRTGGSNYGYTF; d_gene: TRBD1; abundance: -; v_gene: TRBV29-1; j_gene: TRBJ1-2
CDR3nt: TGTGCCAGCAGCTTAGTACCGGGTCTGGATGAGCAGTTCTTC; CDR3aa: CASSLVPGLDEQFF; d_gene: -; abundance: -; v_gene: TRBV7-9; j_gene: TRBJ2-1